These 30 T cell receptor beta chains were all obtained from the same sample, sequenced in a study of T cell responses to AZD1222 COVID-19 vaccine. Using immunoSEQ multiplex PCR, the repertoire was profiled, and TCRdb retains in-frame clones only, with some absent. The table includes some 120,000 clones, over 75% detected once. The sequenced sample was peripheral blood, obtained on day 0 of AZD1222 vaccination. These receptor sequences come from an adult in good health.

This chain links TRBV4-2 with TRBJ2-1, with 10 bases that match TRBD2. This CDR3 has 17 amino acids. Losses at the gene ends were 0 bases for V and 6 bases for J; bases not matched to a gene: 8. Germline V gene data show CDR1 as LGHNA and CDR2 as YNFKEQ. For the CDR3, the DNA is TGTGCCAGCAGCCAAGATGTAGCGGGAGGCCTCCTCAATGAGCAGTTCTTC. Translating gives CASSQDVAGGLLNEQFF.

V and J are TRBV29-1 and TRBJ1-1; TRBD1 might be the D (5 bases). V was shortened by 7 bases and J by 4 bases, with 19 bases between the two germline ends. This CDR3 comprises 14 residues. Germline CDR1 SQVTM, CDR2 ANQGSEA. CDR3 in DNA: TGCAGCGCCGGACGTCCGAGGGGACCCACTGAAGCTTTCTTT. It encodes CSAGRPRGPTEAFF.

The genes are TRBV6-4 and TRBJ1-1; 10 nucleotides agree with TRBD1. This CDR3 is 16 amino acids long. CDR1 MRHNA and CDR2 SNTAGT come from the germline V gene. Unmatched junction bases numbered 8, after V lost 6 bases and J lost 1 base. The CDR3 sequence is CASRDLTGGSNTEAFF. The CDR3 region has the DNA TGTGCCAGCAGGGATTTGACAGGGGGCTCGAACACTGAAGCTTTCTTT.

The chain joins TRBV5-1 to TRBJ2-1; a possible D gene is TRBD2 (6 bases). Germline-derived CDR1 and CDR2 are SGHRS and YFSETQ. The V and J ends lost 0 bases and 3 bases respectively, with 13 bases between them. This CDR3 is 16 amino acids long. Here the CDR3 DNA reads TGCGCCAGCAGCTTGGTCCTTAGCGGAGACTACAATGAGCAGTTCTTC. The encoded protein is CASSLVLSGDYNEQFF.

This clone occurred a few times. The J gene is TRBJ1-3, the V gene TRBV2; D not resolved. Germline V gene lookup returns CDR1 SNHLY and CDR2 FYNNEI. The CDR3 runs 13 residues. The V end was cut by 8 bases, the J end by 1 base, with 9 bases between. The CDR3 sequence is CASRVGSGNTIYF. The CDR3 coding sequence is TGTGCCAGCCGTGTGGGTTCTGGAAACACCATATATTTT.

The DNA of the CDR3 is TGTGCCACCAGCAGCTCCGGGACTAGAATTAATGAGCAGTTCTTC. Residues: CATSSSGTRINEQFF. The V and J genes are TRBV15 and TRBJ2-1; 8 bases line up with TRBD2. Trimming cost V 3 bases and J 7 bases; bases outside gene matches: 8. The CDR3 has 15 amino acids. Looked up from germline, CDR1 is LNHNV and CDR2 is YYDKDF (reference sequence).

This sequence joins TRBV5-6 and TRBJ1-2; 9 bases map to TRBD1. There are 13 residues in the CDR3. The V segment lost 4 bases and the J segment 6 bases; nucleotides outside the gene matches: 4. Germline CDR1 reads SGHDT; CDR2 reads YYEEEE. The CDR3 region is CASSLRTGDGYTF. Here the CDR3 DNA reads TGTGCCAGCAGCCTAAGGACAGGGGATGGCTACACCTTC. The full variable domain, rest sourced from reference TRBV5-6 and TRBJ1-2, is DAGVTQSPTHLIKTRGQQVTLRCSPKSGHDTVSWYQQALGQGPQFIFQYYEEEERQRGNFPDRFSGHQFPNYSSELNVNALLLGDSALYLCASSLRTGDGYTFGSGTRLTVV.

The chain recombines TRBV18 with TRBJ2-1; 11 nucleotides match TRBD2. Germline CDR1 reads KGHSH; CDR2 reads LQKENI. The CDR3 has 15 residues. The junction had 3 bases not matched to a gene; V was cut back by 2 bases and J by 6 bases. The CDR3 bases are TGTGCCAGCTCACCAGGACTAGCGGGCTCCAATGAGCAGTTCTTC. Residues: CASSPGLAGSNEQFF.

This chain joins TRBV11-1 and TRBJ2-2, with unresolved D. V was trimmed by 2 bases and J by 1 base, leaving 8 bases between them. This CDR3 comprises 15 residues. Looked up from germline, CDR1 is SGHAT and CDR2 is FQDESV (reference sequence). The CDR3 protein is CASSLNSLNTGELFF. CDR3 bases: TGTGCCAGCAGCTTAAACTCGCTGAACACCGGGGAGCTGTTTTTT.

The chain links TRBV9 to TRBJ2-3; no clear D. V lost 0 bases and J lost 3, with 11 bases in between. Germline CDR1 reads SGDLS; CDR2 reads YYNGEE. The length of the CDR3 is 15 residues. CDR3 sequence (DNA): TGTGCCAGCAGCGTAGAGATATTCGGAACAGATACGCAGTATTTT. It translates to CASSVEIFGTDTQYF.

The chain combines TRBV5-5 with TRBJ1-6; D call uncertain. Germline lookup yields CDR1 SGHKS and CDR2 YYEKEE (reference sequence). The CDR3 totals 15 residues. Trimming removed 1 base from V and 8 bases from J, with 13 bases in between. CDR3 residues: CASSLSPPEDSPLHF. Written as DNA, the CDR3 is TGTGCCAGCAGCTTGTCCCCCCCGGAGGATTCACCCCTCCACTTT.

The chain uses TRBV28 and TRBJ2-7; tentatively, D is TRBD1 (6 bases). V was shortened by 2 bases and J by 2 bases, with 13 bases between the two germline ends. The germline V gene has CDR1 MDHEN and CDR2 SYDVKM. The CDR3 is 15 amino acids. The CDR3 region has the DNA TGTGCCAGCAGTTTAGGACAGTTGGACACCTACGAGCAGTACTTC. The encoded protein is CASSLGQLDTYEQYF.

The chain carries TRBV3-1 (or the pseudogene TRBV3-2) and TRBJ1-2; 8 bases fit TRBD1. The CDR3 length is 14 residues. The trim removed 5 bases at V and 8 bases at J, leaving 10 bases unmatched. Looked up from germline, CDR1 is LGHDT and CDR2 is YNNKEL (reference sequence). The CDR3 DNA is TGTGCCAGCAGCTTGACAGGGGAACGTAGAGGCTACACCTTC. Protein: CASSLTGERRGYTF.

The V and J genes are TRBV5-1 and TRBJ1-5, with D perhaps TRBD1 (5 bases). The CDR3 is 14 amino acids. V lost 0 bases, J lost 5 bases, and 9 bases lay in between. Germline V gives CDR1 SGHRS, CDR2 YFSETQ. Here the CDR3 reads CASSLEGVDQPQHF. DNA for the CDR3: TGCGCCAGCAGCTTGGAAGGGGTCGATCAGCCCCAGCATTTT.

The CDR3 region is CASSQGGADTGELFF. In DNA, the CDR3 is TGTGCCAGCAGCCAAGGGGGGGCCGACACCGGGGAGCTGTTTTTT. The chain links TRBV3-1 (or the pseudogene TRBV3-2) to TRBJ2-2, with D perhaps assigned TRBD1 or TRBD2 (6 bases each). CDR3 length equals 15 residues. V lost 1 base and J 3 bases, leaving 9 bases between the germline ends. Germline-derived CDR1 and CDR2 are LGHDT and YNNKEL (reference sequence).

V gene TRBV10-3 combines with J gene TRBJ2-4; D may be TRBD1 (6 bases). Looked up from germline, CDR1 is ENHRY and CDR2 is SYGVKD. Trimming removed 0 bases at V and 0 bases at J, with 15 bases between. CDR3 size: 18 residues. CDR3 DNA: TGTGCCATCAGTGAGTCGGGGGCCCTGTCTCTAGCCAAAAACATTCAGTACTTC. Its protein is CAISESGALSLAKNIQYF.

In DNA, the CDR3 is TGCGCCAGCAGCTTGGGGTCAGCTCTCGAGCAGTACTTC. This translates into CASSLGSALEQYF. This rearrangement joins TRBV5-1 to TRBJ2-7; D remains unclear. V was cut by 0 bases and J by 6 bases, with 10 bases left in between. Germline V gene sequence: CDR1 SGHRS, CDR2 YFSETQ. The length of the CDR3 is 13 residues.

This chain links TRBV6-5 with TRBJ1-5; 7 bases are a match to TRBD1. Per the germline V gene, CDR1 is MNHEY and CDR2 is SVGAGI. The CDR3 is made up of 15 amino acids. After removal of 7 bases from V and 4 bases from J, the junction contained 10 bases not matched to a gene. CDR3 amino acids: CASTFNRGLNQPQHF. As DNA, the CDR3 is TGTGCCAGCACCTTTAACAGGGGTCTAAATCAGCCCCAGCATTTT.

Written as DNA, the CDR3 is TGTGCCAGCAGTTCATTAACCGGGGATAACACTGAAGCTTTCTTT. Protein: CASSSLTGDNTEAFF. The rearrangement uses TRBV6-5 and TRBJ1-1; no definite D call. V lost 4 bases, J lost 2 bases, and 14 bases lay in between. The length of the CDR3 is 15 residues. Germline loops: CDR1 MNHEY, CDR2 SVGAGI.

The rearrangement links TRBV5-1 to TRBJ1-6; the D gene is possibly TRBD1 (6 bases). This CDR3 region has 15 residues. Germline V gene lookup returns CDR1 SGHRS and CDR2 YFSETQ. The V end lost 1 base, the J end lost 7 bases, and 12 bases lay between the germline ends. CDR3 sequence (DNA): TGCGCCAGCAGCTTGTCAGGGGCCGGGAATTCACCCCTCCACTTT. Protein: CASSLSGAGNSPLHF.

Here the CDR3 DNA reads TGTGCCAGCAGCTTCGGACATCCTAGCAATCAGCCCCAGCATTTT. This codes for CASSFGHPSNQPQHF. The rearrangement joins TRBV5-6 to TRBJ1-5; perhaps TRBD1 as D (5 bases). CDR1 is SGHDT, CDR2 YYEEEE, per germline. The CDR3 is 15 residues long. Trimming stripped 2 bases from V and 0 bases from J, with 9 bases between.

This clone was detected once. The chain is built from TRBV19 and TRBJ1-5; perhaps TRBD1 as D (5 bases). V gave up 3 bases and J gave up 5 bases, with 17 bases separating them. This CDR3 spans 16 amino acids. Germline V gives CDR1 LNHDA, CDR2 SQIVND (reference sequence). The DNA of the CDR3 is TGTGCCAGTAGTATGTCCGGGACGGCCCCTGATCAGCCCCAGCATTTT. Translating gives CASSMSGTAPDQPQHF. The entire variable domain, with the rest obtained from reference TRBV19 and TRBJ1-5, is as follows: DGGITQSPKYLFRKEGQNVTLSCEQNLNHDAMYWYRQDPGQGLRLIYYSQIVNDFQKGDIAEGYSVSREKKESFPLTVTSAQKNPTAFYLCASSMSGTAPDQPQHFGDGTRLSIL.

Here the CDR3 DNA reads TGTGCCAGCAGGGGGTTTGGGTCGGCCACTGAAGCTTTCTTT. Its translation is CASRGFGSATEAFF. The chain links TRBV28 to TRBJ1-1; no clear D gene. V was cut by 6 bases and J by 4 bases, with 15 bases left in between. This CDR3 region has 14 residues. The germline V gene has CDR1 MDHEN and CDR2 SYDVKM.

The chain carries TRBV19 and TRBJ1-1; TRBD1 might be the D (5 bases). Trimming shortened V by 6 bases and J by 4 bases, and 15 bases separated the two germline ends. The CDR3 is made up of 14 amino acids. Germline values: CDR1 LNHDA, CDR2 SQIVND (reference sequence). The DNA for the CDR3 is TGTGCCAGTAGCCCGACAGAAAGAGGCACTGAAGCTTTCTTT. As protein: CASSPTERGTEAFF.

This rearrangement joins TRBV7-2 to TRBJ1-2, with D possibly TRBD1 on 6 matching bases. V lost 2 bases, J lost 0 bases, and 10 bases lay in between. The CDR3 spans 15 residues. The germline V gene encodes CDR1 SGHTA and CDR2 FQGNSA. The DNA of the CDR3 is TGTGCCAGCAGCTTAAGACAGGCTCCTAACTATGGCTACACCTTC. This codes for CASSLRQAPNYGYTF.

Only one count was recorded for this clone. The V call is TRBV11-3, the J call TRBJ2-6; D remains unclear. The CDR3 length is 18 residues. Germline assignment: CDR1 SGHNT and CDR2 YENEEA. Trimming took off 3 bases at V and 4 bases at J, with 19 bases between the two ends. CDR3 DNA sequence: TGTGCCAGCAGCTTCACGGCGGTCCCCGGGTCCGGGGCCAACGTCCTGACTTTC. Encoded protein: CASSFTAVPGSGANVLTF.

The rearrangement uses TRBV2 and TRBJ2-3, with D perhaps matching TRBD1 (6 bases). V was shortened by 1 base and J by 1 base, with 9 bases between the two germline ends. Germline V lookup: CDR1 SNHLY, CDR2 FYNNEI. This CDR3 spans 15 amino acids. The CDR3 here is CASSEEGEGTDTQYF. The CDR3 bases are TGTGCCAGCAGTGAAGAGGGGGAAGGCACAGATACGCAGTATTTT.

The V call is TRBV20-1, the J call TRBJ1-1; tentatively, D is TRBD1 (6 bases). The germline V gene has CDR1 DFQATT and CDR2 SNEGSKA (reference sequence). V was shortened by 5 bases and J by 8 bases, with 12 bases between the two germline ends. The CDR3 consists of 11 residues. In DNA form, the CDR3 reads TGCAGTGCTGTCAGGACAGCCGAAGCTTTCTTT. Amino acids: CSAVRTAEAFF.

The chain combines TRBV2 with TRBJ1-4; D uncertain. V was trimmed by 6 bases and J by 8 bases, leaving 16 bases between them. The CDR3 consists of 14 residues. The germline CDR1 and CDR2 sequences are SNHLY and FYNNEI. DNA for the CDR3: TGTGCCAGCAGAGTAGGGCAGCGTTGGGAAAAACTGTTTTTT. Residues: CASRVGQRWEKLFF.

This sequence joins TRBV13 and TRBJ1-1, with D possibly being TRBD1 (6 bases). V lost 7 bases to trimming and J lost 1 base, with 7 bases between them. This CDR3 contains 12 residues. Germline CDR1 PRHDT, CDR2 FYEKMQ (reference sequence). CDR3 DNA sequence: TGTGCCAGCAACAGGGAGAACACTGAAGCTTTCTTT. It codes for CASNRENTEAFF.